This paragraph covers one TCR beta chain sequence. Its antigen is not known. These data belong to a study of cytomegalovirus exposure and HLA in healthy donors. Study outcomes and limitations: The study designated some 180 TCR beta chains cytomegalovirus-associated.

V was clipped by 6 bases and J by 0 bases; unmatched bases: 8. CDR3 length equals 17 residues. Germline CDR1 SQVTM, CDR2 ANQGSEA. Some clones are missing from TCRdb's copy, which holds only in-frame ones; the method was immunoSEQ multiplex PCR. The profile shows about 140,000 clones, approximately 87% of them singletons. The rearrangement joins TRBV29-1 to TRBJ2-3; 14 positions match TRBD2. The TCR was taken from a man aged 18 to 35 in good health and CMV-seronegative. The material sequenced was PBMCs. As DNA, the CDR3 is TGCAGCGTGACCGGGACTAGCGGGAGAGGTAGCACAGATACGCAGTATTTT. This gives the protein CSVTGTSGRGSTDTQYF.